This T cell receptor beta chain was captured in a study of technical replicates of blood from a few donors. Profiling relied on immunoSEQ multiplex PCR, and the TCRdb table lists in-frame clones only, not all of them. The table shows roughly 72,000 clones, with 96% occurring only once. The receptor's source is a human donor in good health. The specimen was T cells isolated from PBMCs.

The chain's CDR3 is CASSPTGLGNQPQHF. DNA of the CDR3: TGTGCCAGCTCGCCTACAGGGTTGGGCAATCAGCCCCAGCATTTT. This rearrangement joins TRBV18 to TRBJ1-5; a weak D match, TRBD1 (6 bases). The V and J ends lost 6 bases and 2 bases respectively, with 14 bases between them. The CDR3 sequence is 15 residues long. Germline CDR1 KGHSH, CDR2 LQKENI.